A single sample is the source of the 21 T cell receptor beta chains below, sequenced in a study of T cells in Graves' hyperthyroidism and ophthalmopathy. TCR beta CDR3 sequences were amplified from RNA transcripts. Carried out on the TCR CDR3, a first-round RT-PCR used the HTBI primer set. TCRdb called the multiplex PCR reads again in MiXCR, with one record for every CDR3 protein. This table has hundreds of thousands of distinct CDR3 sequences, around 14% appearing once. Sequenced: blood. These receptor sequences come from a woman under 40 with Graves' hyperthyroidism that later progressed to Graves' ophthalmopathy.

This clonotype was detected many times. The CDR3 sequence: CASSLGTATNEKLFF. The CDR3 nucleotides are TGTGCCAGCTCCCTCGGGACAGCAACTAATGAAAAACTGTTTTTT. V is TRBV18 and J is TRBJ1-4; 7 bases fit TRBD1. The CDR3 contains 15 residues. Per germline, CDR1 KGHSH and CDR2 LQKENI. V dropped 6 bases and J dropped 0; count of bases not matched to a gene: 4.

The gene calls are TRBV7-2 and TRBJ2-7, with 14 nucleotides matching TRBD2. Trimming took 4 bases from V and 0 from J; bases not matched to a gene: 5. Germline assignment: CDR1 SGHTA and CDR2 FQGNSA. The CDR3 has 17 amino acids. CDR3 sequence reads: CASSYGLAGGSSYEQYF. The CDR3 nucleotides are TGTGCCAGCAGCTACGGACTAGCGGGAGGCAGCTCCTACGAGCAGTACTTC.

There are many counts of this clonotype. The V call is TRBV20-1, the J call TRBJ1-1; no firm D call. The V gene lost 6 bases and the J gene lost 4 bases, with 9 bases spanning the gap. The CDR3 spans 11 residues. Germline V CDR1 and CDR2: DFQATT, SNEGSKA (reference sequence). The CDR3 region is CSALQATEAFF. The DNA of the CDR3 is TGCAGTGCGCTTCAGGCCACTGAAGCTTTCTTT.

The table lists this clonotype with many counts. CDR3 bases: TGCGCCAGCAGCTTGGCCGGACGGGACACCGGGGAGCTGTTTTTT. Protein: CASSLAGRDTGELFF. V and J are TRBV5-1 and TRBJ2-2; D is ambiguous. Germline V gives CDR1 SGHRS, CDR2 YFSETQ. This CDR3 region has 15 residues. Trimming cost V 0 bases and J 3 bases, with 9 bases left between them.

A remark on this clonotype: The junction differs from germline at one of its ends, possibly a read error. This sequence joins TRBV27 and TRBJ2-7, with no clear D. The CDR3 has 12 amino acids. Germline-derived CDR1 and CDR2 are MNHEY and SMNVEV (reference sequence). The CDR3 here is CAGSLSRYEQYF. The CDR3 DNA reads as TGTGCCGGCAGTTTATCCCGCTACGAGCAGTACTTC.

The V call is TRBV10-3, the J call TRBJ2-1; no clear D. Germline CDR1 and CDR2: ENHRY and SYGVKD. V was trimmed by 8 bases and J by 6 bases, leaving 8 bases between them. The length of the CDR3 is 11 residues. The chain's CDR3 is CAIGSGNEQFF. The CDR3 nucleotides read TGTGCCATCGGCTCGGGCAATGAGCAGTTCTTC.

This clonotype was seen repeatedly, ten times or more. The chain is built from TRBV6-1 and TRBJ2-7, with unresolved D. V was shortened by 1 base and J by 3 bases, with 10 bases between the two germline ends. The CDR3 has 14 residues. The V gene's germline CDR1 is MNHNS and CDR2 SASEGT. Here the CDR3 reads CASSEGSRFYEQYF. The CDR3 DNA reads as TGTGCCAGCAGTGAAGGGAGTCGGTTCTACGAGCAGTACTTC.

This clonotype occurred a few times. The CDR3 protein is CASSTRVTSSGANVLTF. CDR3 DNA sequence: TGTGCCAGCAGTACACGGGTCACGAGCTCTGGGGCCAACGTCCTGACTTTC. V usage is TRBV6-2 or TRBV6-3 and J usage is TRBJ2-6, with D unclear. The CDR3 has 17 amino acids. V lost 5 bases and J lost 0, with 14 bases in between. Germline CDR1 MNHEY, CDR2 SVGEGT.

Points on this clonotype: Since a much larger clone is just one base distant, this may be a read error. The chain recombines TRBV27 with TRBJ2-2; TRBD1 matches at 7 bases. From germline, CDR1 is MNHEY and CDR2 SMNVEV (reference sequence). This CDR3 comprises 18 residues. V dropped 0 bases and J dropped 4; count of bases not matched to a gene: 11. The CDR3 DNA is TGTGCCAGCAGTTTATCCACACCGGGACAGAGCCTCACCGGGGAGCTGTTTTTT. Translated: CASSLSTPGQSLTGELFF.

On this clonotype: Since no conserved phenylalanine or tryptophan closes the CDR3, a read error is the likely cause. This sequence joins TRBV10-3 and TRBJ2-2; D not certain. The V gene's germline CDR1 is ENHRY and CDR2 SYGVKD. The CDR3 is 14 residues long. Trimming removed 4 bases from V and 2 bases from J, with 8 bases in between. The CDR3 coding sequence is TGTGCCATCAGTGGTGTGGGAAACACCGGGGAGCTGTTTTAT. This translates into CAISGVGNTGELFY.

V and J are TRBV11-2 and TRBJ1-3; D possibly corresponds to TRBD1 (6 bases). Trimming removed 7 bases at V and 0 bases at J, with 13 bases between. The CDR3 runs to 15 residues. Germline CDR1 and CDR2: SGHAT and FQNNGV. The CDR3 region has the DNA TGTGCCAGCAATTTGGGGGCAGCCTCTGGAAACACCATATATTTT. This gives the protein CASNLGAASGNTIYF.

This clonotype was picked up many times. The J gene is TRBJ1-1, the V gene TRBV6-1, with D perhaps TRBD1 (5 bases). This CDR3 region has 13 residues. Trimming shortened V by 0 bases and J by 9 bases, and 11 bases separated the two germline ends. Looked up from germline, CDR1 is MNHNS and CDR2 is SASEGT. CDR3 sequence reads: CASSEAPGGKAFF. As DNA, the CDR3 is TGTGCCAGCAGTGAAGCGCCGGGGGGAAAAGCTTTCTTT.

This clonotype was seen at least ten times. DNA of the CDR3: TGCAGCGTTCGGATTTCTCACACTGAAGCTTTCTTT. Its protein is CSVRISHTEAFF. J is TRBJ1-1 and V is TRBV29-1; no firm D call. The CDR3 spans 12 residues. Germline CDR1 is SQVTM and CDR2 is ANQGSEA. Trimming removed 5 bases from V and 3 bases from J, with 10 bases in between.

This chain joins TRBV5-1 and TRBJ2-7; 9 bases are a match to TRBD2. Germline trimming cut 5 bases from V and 4 bases from J; bases unmatched to any gene: 13. The CDR3 has 16 amino acids. Germline V gene sequence: CDR1 SGHRS, CDR2 YFSETQ. The CDR3 here is CASRAGLSGRPYEQYF. Here the CDR3 DNA reads TGCGCCAGCAGGGCCGGGCTTAGCGGGAGACCTTACGAGCAGTACTTC.

The chain uses TRBV5-1 and TRBJ2-1; D gene ambiguous. CDR1 SGHRS and CDR2 YFSETQ come from the germline V gene. Trimming removed 3 bases at V and 4 bases at J, with 8 bases between. This CDR3 contains 13 residues. In DNA form, the CDR3 reads TGCGCCAGCAGCTCACACCCGTACAATGAGCAGTTCTTC. Protein: CASSSHPYNEQFF.

There are a few counts of this clonotype. This rearrangement joins TRBV6-1 to TRBJ2-3; D remains ambiguous. CDR3 length: 14 amino acids. Germline CDR1 reads MNHNS; CDR2 reads SASEGT. V lost 6 bases and J lost 0, with 10 bases in between. CDR3 residues: CASRGPLSTDTQYF. The CDR3 DNA reads as TGTGCCAGCAGGGGCCCCTTAAGCACAGATACGCAGTATTTT.

This clonotype was found many times. The chain combines TRBV10-3 with TRBJ1-1; D remains unclear. From germline, CDR1 is ENHRY and CDR2 SYGVKD. The CDR3 consists of 13 residues. V was cut by 4 bases and J by 1 base, with 7 bases left in between. Here the CDR3 DNA reads TGTGCCATCAGTGGGTTTCAGAACACTGAAGCTTTCTTT. This gives the protein CAISGFQNTEAFF.

This chain joins TRBV5-1 and TRBJ2-7; D is uncertain. This CDR3 spans 15 amino acids. V gave up 2 bases and J gave up 6 bases, with 18 bases separating them. In germline, CDR1 is SGHRS, CDR2 YFSETQ. The CDR3 protein is CASSFEGPPLGEQYF. CDR3 coding DNA: TGCGCCAGCAGCTTTGAAGGTCCCCCCCTCGGCGAGCAGTACTTC.

This clonotype occurred many times. V usage is TRBV7-3 and J usage is TRBJ2-7, with 7 bases aligning to TRBD2. The germline V gene encodes CDR1 SGHTA and CDR2 FQGTGA. With 5 bases clipped from V and 1 base from J, the junction kept 20 bases outside the gene matches. This CDR3 spans 19 amino acids. The CDR3 coding sequence is TGTGCCAGCAGCCATAAATCCGGGACTACCTTTAAGTCTTCCTACGAGCAGTACTTC. It specifies CASSHKSGTTFKSSYEQYF.

This clonotype was seen more than once but under ten times. The chain is built from TRBV5-1 and TRBJ1-1, with D unresolved. V lost 5 bases and J 7 bases, leaving 18 bases between the germline ends. Germline CDR1 SGHRS, CDR2 YFSETQ. This CDR3 has 14 residues. The CDR3: CASSIGEGGREAFF. CDR3 DNA sequence: TGCGCCAGCAGTATCGGAGAGGGTGGTCGTGAAGCTTTCTTT.

In this sample, this clonotype turned up a few times. V and J are TRBV29-1 and TRBJ1-3; D is unresolved. Germline CDR1 and CDR2: SQVTM and ANQGSEA. The length of the CDR3 is 13 residues. V gave up 4 bases and J gave up 4 bases, with 11 bases separating them. In DNA, the CDR3 is TGCAGCGTTGGGGGTACCGCCGGAAACACCATATATTTT. Residues: CSVGGTAGNTIYF.